The 5 T cell receptor beta chains given below trace back to one sample, sequenced in a study of cytomegalovirus exposure and HLA in healthy donors (TCRdb year 2017). Preparation of the library involved the immunoSEQ multiplex PCR assay. In its TCRdb copy, this immuneACCESS table keeps in-frame sequences only and misses some clones. Where compared with another copy, unresolved V genes explain less than half of these, and the others have no known cause. The sample table lists over 200,000 clones, roughly 90% of them with a count of one. The biggest ten clones account for approximately 0.34% of the sample. Source material: PBMCs. The receptors were gathered from a woman aged 18-35 years in good health and CMV-seronegative.

The V gene is TRBV5-4, the J gene TRBJ2-5, with D possibly being TRBD1 (5 bases). Germline CDR1 reads SGHNT; CDR2 reads YYREEE (reference sequence). V lost 3 bases and J 7 bases, leaving 13 bases between the germline ends. This CDR3 spans 13 amino acids. DNA for the CDR3: TGTGCCAGCAGCTCCCCGGACACCCCGACCCAGTACTTC. It translates to CASSSPDTPTQYF.

CDR3 sequence reads: CASSEGVGETQYF. DNA for the CDR3: TGTGCCAGCAGCGAGGGGGTGGGTGAGACCCAGTACTTC. This sequence joins TRBV11-2 and TRBJ2-5, with D possibly being TRBD1 (6 bases). In germline, CDR1 is SGHAT, CDR2 FQNNGV. This CDR3 has 13 amino acids. V dropped 5 bases and J dropped 5 bases, with 12 bases sitting between them.

This clone has only one observation. The CDR3 DNA follows: TGTGCCAGCAGTGAAGTTGTCGCTAGGAACACTGAAGCTTTCTTT. It translates to CASSEVVARNTEAFF. The rearrangement joins TRBV6-1 to TRBJ1-1; D uncertain. This CDR3 is built from 15 residues. Per the germline V gene, CDR1 is MNHNS and CDR2 is SASEGT. V lost 1 base and J 1 base, leaving 10 bases between the germline ends.

This clone was recorded only once. The rearrangement links TRBV28 to TRBJ2-7; D call uncertain. The CDR3 runs to 11 residues. Germline V CDR1 and CDR2: MDHEN, SYDVKM. V lost 6 bases and J lost 4, with 7 bases in between. In DNA form, the CDR3 reads TGTGCCAGCAGAGCCTCGTACGAGCAGTACTTC. As protein: CASRASYEQYF.

The chain is built from TRBV6-6 and TRBJ2-5; D remains unclear. The CDR3 covers 14 residues. The germline CDR1 and CDR2 sequences are MNHNY and SVGAGI (reference sequence). V shed 1 base and J shed 1 base, with 7 bases lying between them. The CDR3 DNA reads as TGTGCCAGCAGTTACTTCGACACCCAAGAGACCCAGTACTTC. Encoded protein: CASSYFDTQETQYF.